Below are 30 T cell receptor beta chains sequenced from a single sample in a study of T cell responses to AZD1222 COVID-19 vaccine. Profiled with immunoSEQ multiplex PCR; TCRdb holds only in-frame clones, not every one. The data contain 200,000 to 250,000 clones, approximately 94% of them singletons. The sample here was peripheral blood, taken 28 days after the second dose of the MenACWY control vaccine. These receptors came from an adult who received the MenACWY meningococcal vaccine as a control.

This sequence joins TRBV7-2 and TRBJ2-1; the D gene could be TRBD1 or TRBD2 (7 bases each). V dropped 2 bases and J dropped 3 bases, with 14 bases sitting between them. Germline values: CDR1 SGHTA, CDR2 FQGNSA. The CDR3 contains 16 residues. CDR3 bases: TGTGCCAGCAGCTTACGGGGGGACAGAGACTACAATGAGCAGTTCTTC. Encoded protein: CASSLRGDRDYNEQFF.

The J gene is TRBJ2-2, the V gene TRBV7-2; TRBD2 matches at 10 bases. V lost 5 bases and J lost 5; bases outside the gene matches: 8. CDR1 is SGHTA and CDR2 is FQGNSA in the germline V gene. This CDR3 contains 16 residues. The CDR3 bases are TGTGCCAGCAGCCCGGGACTAGCGATTTTTACCGGGGAGCTGTTTTTT. Protein product: CASSPGLAIFTGELFF.

This clone was observed once. V is TRBV9 and J is TRBJ2-3; D remains ambiguous. Germline loops: CDR1 SGDLS, CDR2 YYNGEE. The CDR3 sequence is 17 residues long. Trimming pared 3 bases from V and 0 bases from J, leaving 17 bases between. DNA of the CDR3: TGTGCCAGCAGCGCCGGGCGCGGAACCCAAAGCACAGATACGCAGTATTTT. Translation: CASSAGRGTQSTDTQYF.

This sequence joins TRBV5-1 and TRBJ1-1; possibly TRBD1 for D (6 bases). V was trimmed by 4 bases and J by 0 bases, leaving 10 bases between them. The CDR3 spans 14 residues. Germline V gene lookup returns CDR1 SGHRS and CDR2 YFSETQ. CDR3 loop: CASSRTAMNTEAFF. The CDR3 DNA reads TGCGCCAGCAGCCGGACAGCCATGAACACTGAAGCTTTCTTT.

This chain uses TRBV9 with TRBJ1-2; unclear D gene. Germline V gene lookup returns CDR1 SGDLS and CDR2 YYNGEE. CDR3 length equals 15 residues. The ends were cut back, 0 bases at V and 8 bases at J, with 17 bases in the middle. The CDR3 DNA reads TGTGCCAGCAGCGTAGCTTCCGGCGGGCTTTCGGGCTACACCTTC. Translated, it gives CASSVASGGLSGYTF.

This chain links TRBV4-2 with TRBJ2-3, with 15 bases that match TRBD2. J gave up 6 bases and V 7 bases, and 5 bases lay outside the gene matches. CDR1 and CDR2 from the germline V gene are LGHNA and YNFKEQ. The CDR3 extends over 15 amino acids. CDR3 DNA sequence: TGTGCCAGCACCCGGACTAGCGGGAGGGTTGATACGCAGTATTTT. This translates into CASTRTSGRVDTQYF.

The V gene is TRBV19, the J gene TRBJ1-2, with D possibly TRBD1 on 5 matching bases. Looked up from germline, CDR1 is LNHDA and CDR2 is SQIVND (reference sequence). Trimming left V 3 bases short and J 4 bases short, with 18 bases between. The CDR3 has 16 residues. CDR3 protein: CASSMGRDSKFYGYTF. CDR3 DNA sequence: TGTGCCAGTAGTATGGGCCGAGACAGCAAGTTCTATGGCTACACCTTC.

This clone was found once. This chain joins TRBV7-9 and TRBJ1-1; no definite D call. The V and J ends lost 3 bases and 2 bases respectively, with 4 bases between them. The CDR3 consists of 12 residues. Germline values: CDR1 SEHNR, CDR2 FQNEAQ (reference sequence). The CDR3 reads CASSFGNTEAFF. CDR3 nucleotides: TGTGCCAGCAGCTTTGGAAACACTGAAGCTTTCTTT.

The genes are TRBV7-2 and TRBJ1-3; the D is unclear. Germline loops: CDR1 SGHTA, CDR2 FQGNSA. Trimming stripped 1 base from V and 3 bases from J, with 13 bases between. The CDR3 is 16 amino acids. Here the CDR3 DNA reads TGTGCCAGCAGCTTAGAGATAGGGCCTCGTGGAAACACCATATATTTT. Amino acids: CASSLEIGPRGNTIYF.

The rearrangement uses TRBV7-9 and TRBJ2-3; 14 nucleotides align to TRBD2. V shed 5 bases, J shed 6 bases, and the junction held 7 bases outside the gene matches. Germline V gives CDR1 SEHNR, CDR2 FQNEAQ (reference sequence). The CDR3 covers 16 residues. Here the CDR3 reads CASSQGTSGGPDTQYF. CDR3 coding DNA: TGTGCCAGCAGCCAAGGGACTAGCGGGGGTCCCGATACGCAGTATTTT.

In this sample, this clone turned up once. The CDR3 protein is CASSLGGGLTDTQYF. DNA for the CDR3: TGTGCCAGCAGTTTAGGTGGCGGGCTCACAGATACGCAGTATTTT. V is TRBV28 and J is TRBJ2-3, with D perhaps matching TRBD2 (5 bases). The germline CDR1 and CDR2 sequences are MDHEN and SYDVKM. Between the trimmed V and J ends, which lost 2 bases and 2 bases, there was a span of 11 bases. The CDR3 extends over 15 amino acids.

The J gene is TRBJ2-5, the V gene TRBV18, with a tentative D call TRBD2 (6 bases). V lost 6 bases and J lost 5, with 16 bases in between. The CDR3 sequence is 14 residues long. Germline V gene lookup returns CDR1 KGHSH and CDR2 LQKENI. Here the CDR3 DNA reads TGTGCCAGCTCGCGGCAGGGAGGCGGGGAGACCCAGTACTTC. This gives the protein CASSRQGGGETQYF.

This rearrangement joins TRBV5-5 to TRBJ2-1; D may be TRBD2 (8 bases). The CDR3 has 15 residues. Germline V gives CDR1 SGHKS, CDR2 YYEKEE (reference sequence). Trimming cost V 4 bases and J 8 bases, with 19 bases left between them. CDR3 DNA sequence: TGTGCCAGCAGCACGACAGGGACGCGGGAGGATGAGCAGTTCTTC. Translation gives CASSTTGTREDEQFF.

This clone was picked up one time. The chain couples TRBV18 to TRBJ1-6; 11 bases are shared with TRBD1. Germline trimming cut 3 bases from V and 7 bases from J; bases unmatched to any gene: 2. Per the germline V gene, CDR1 is KGHSH and CDR2 is LQKENI. The CDR3 spans 15 residues. CDR3 protein: CASSPRDRGNSPLHF. Here the CDR3 DNA reads TGTGCCAGCTCACCCCGGGACAGGGGGAATTCACCCCTCCACTTT.

The chain couples TRBV7-9 to TRBJ1-4; D not resolved. Trimming removed 6 bases at V and 8 bases at J, with 16 bases between. The CDR3 is made up of 14 amino acids. Per germline, CDR1 SEHNR and CDR2 FQNEAQ (reference sequence). The CDR3 is CASSGLSLREKLFF. The DNA for the CDR3 is TGTGCCAGCAGTGGTCTGTCTTTGAGGGAAAAACTGTTTTTT.

With respect to this clone: Additional DNA sequences in this sample encode the identical CDR3. The chain carries TRBV10-3 and TRBJ2-7, with D tentatively TRBD1 (6 bases). V gave up 2 bases and J gave up 4 bases, with 9 bases separating them. The CDR3 runs 13 residues. Germline CDR1 is ENHRY and CDR2 is SYGVKD. CDR3 sequence: CAISEGQGYEQYF. The CDR3 DNA reads TGTGCCATCAGTGAGGGGCAGGGGTACGAGCAGTACTTC.

V usage is TRBV7-9 and J usage is TRBJ1-2, with D uncertain. V lost 0 bases to trimming and J lost 7 bases, with 3 bases between them. The germline V gene encodes CDR1 SEHNR and CDR2 FQNEAQ (reference sequence). The CDR3 spans 11 residues. The CDR3 bases are TGTGCCAGCAGCTTAGCGGCTGGCTACACCTTC. This gives the protein CASSLAAGYTF.

V usage is TRBV6-5 and J usage is TRBJ1-1; TRBD1 matches 12 bases. CDR3 length: 15 residues. CDR1 is MNHEY and CDR2 is SVGAGI in the germline V gene. Unmatched junction bases numbered 7, after V lost 5 bases and J lost 6 bases. CDR3 bases: TGTGCCAGCAGTAAACCCGGGACAGGGGGCGCTGAAGCTTTCTTT. It is translated as CASSKPGTGGAEAFF.

The chain joins TRBV7-9 to TRBJ1-5, with 9 bases fitting TRBD1. This CDR3 spans 15 amino acids. V gave up 2 bases and J gave up 6 bases; unmatched junction bases: 5. Germline V gene lookup returns CDR1 SEHNR and CDR2 FQNEAQ (reference sequence). CDR3 nucleotide sequence: TGTGCCAGCAGCTTAACAGGGGGCGAAGGTCAGCCCCAGCATTTT. It yields the protein CASSLTGGEGQPQHF.

The chain carries TRBV28 and TRBJ2-2; D is tentatively TRBD1 or TRBD2 (5 bases each). Germline V gene lookup returns CDR1 MDHEN and CDR2 SYDVKM. The V and J ends lost 2 bases and 5 bases respectively, with 12 bases between them. This CDR3 contains 15 residues. DNA for the CDR3: TGTGCCAGCAGTTTAGAGGGGTTAGGGACCGGGGAGCTGTTTTTT. Its protein product is CASSLEGLGTGELFF.

The chain uses TRBV30 and TRBJ1-4, with D maybe TRBD1 (6 bases). Germline CDR1 is GTSNPN and CDR2 is SVGIG (reference sequence). The CDR3 is made up of 14 amino acids. V dropped 5 bases and J dropped 6 bases, with 16 bases sitting between them. CDR3 protein: CAWSPAGEDEKLFF. CDR3 DNA sequence: TGTGCCTGGTCCCCCGCAGGGGAAGATGAAAAACTGTTTTTT. The whole variable domain, remainder taken from reference TRBV30 and TRBJ1-4, is SQTIHQWPATLVQPVGSPLSLECTVEGTSNPNLYWYRQAAGRGLQLLFYSVGIGQISSEVPQNLSASRPQDRQFILSSKKLLLSDSGFYLCAWSPAGEDEKLFFGSGTQLSVL.

The J gene is TRBJ1-6, the V gene TRBV18; 8 bases line up with TRBD1. CDR3 size: 17 residues. Germline loops: CDR1 KGHSH, CDR2 LQKENI. V trimming: 4 bases; J trimming: 7 bases; junction bases outside the gene matches: 12. CDR3 sequence: CASSLMDRAGSNSPLHF. The CDR3 bases are TGTGCCAGCTCACTAATGGACAGGGCGGGGAGCAATTCACCCCTCCACTTT.

The chain employs TRBV4-3 and TRBJ2-7, with 8 bases aligning to TRBD2. V shed 0 bases and J 4 bases; nucleotides not matched to a gene: 2. Germline lookup yields CDR1 LGHNA and CDR2 YSLEER. The CDR3 sequence is 14 residues long. The CDR3, as DNA: TGCGCCAGCAGCCAAGAGGCGGGGGGTTACGAGCAGTACTTC. Translation: CASSQEAGGYEQYF.

This clone has a single count. The chain joins TRBV6-1 to TRBJ1-5, with no clear D. From germline, CDR1 is MNHNS and CDR2 SASEGT. V was clipped by 3 bases and J by 5 bases, with 8 bases between them. The CDR3 is made up of 13 amino acids. This CDR3 reads CASSDPEYQPQHF. For the CDR3, the DNA is TGTGCCAGCAGTGACCCGGAGTATCAGCCCCAGCATTTT.

The rearrangement uses TRBV15 and TRBJ2-1; D gene uncertain. The V end lost 1 base, the J end lost 5 bases, and 9 bases lay between the germline ends. This CDR3 has 14 amino acids. The germline V gene has CDR1 LNHNV and CDR2 YYDKDF (reference sequence). CDR3: CATSRADGHNEQFF. CDR3 coding DNA: TGTGCCACCAGCAGAGCCGACGGACACAATGAGCAGTTCTTC.

V usage is TRBV4-1 and J usage is TRBJ1-1; maybe TRBD1 (6 bases). Trimming stripped 3 bases from V and 1 base from J, with 9 bases between. This CDR3 contains 14 residues. Germline V lookup: CDR1 MGHRA, CDR2 YSYEKL. The CDR3 coding sequence is TGCGCCAGCAGCCACCTCAGGGGGAACACTGAAGCTTTCTTT. Translating it yields CASSHLRGNTEAFF.

This clone occurred once. The chain is built from TRBV7-9 and TRBJ2-3, with a weak D call TRBD1 (5 bases). V lost 4 bases and J lost 0, with 14 bases in between. The CDR3 length is 16 residues. CDR1 SEHNR and CDR2 FQNEAQ come from the germline V gene (reference sequence). The CDR3 bases are TGTGCCAGCAGCTACCAGGGTGACTCTAGCACAGATACGCAGTATTTT. Amino acid sequence: CASSYQGDSSTDTQYF. The variable domain in full, completed from reference TRBV7-9 and TRBJ2-3, reads DTGVSQNPRHKITKRGQNVTFRCDPISEHNRLYWYRQTLGQGPEFLTYFQNEAQLEKSRLLSDRFSAERPKGSFSTLEIQRTEQGDSAMYLCASSYQGDSSTDTQYFGPGTRLTVL.

The CDR3 coding sequence is TGTGCCAGCAGCTTAGTGGGGGAGACCCAGTACTTC. Its protein is CASSLVGETQYF. The rearrangement joins TRBV11-2 to TRBJ2-5; D uncertain. This CDR3 spans 12 amino acids. The V gene lost 1 base and the J gene lost 5 bases, with 5 bases spanning the gap. Germline V gives CDR1 SGHAT, CDR2 FQNNGV.

V gene TRBV4-2 combines with J gene TRBJ2-5, with 9 bases aligning to TRBD1. V was pared by 2 bases and J by 4 bases, with 5 bases of the junction left unmatched. The CDR3 has 15 amino acids. Germline V gene lookup returns CDR1 LGHNA and CDR2 YNFKEQ. For the CDR3, the DNA is TGTGCCAGCAGCCAACCGGGACAGGGTAGAGAGACCCAGTACTTC. Amino acid sequence: CASSQPGQGRETQYF.

The V call is TRBV19, the J call TRBJ1-1; weak D call: TRBD1 (5 bases). The germline CDR1 and CDR2 sequences are LNHDA and SQIVND (reference sequence). This CDR3 contains 13 residues. Trimming took 6 bases from V and 1 from J, leaving 9 bases between them. Here the CDR3 reads CASRPGQNTEAFF. The CDR3 region has the DNA TGTGCCAGTAGACCTGGACAGAACACTGAAGCTTTCTTT.